This section outlines one TCR beta chain sequence together with its context. Its matching antigen is unknown. The data stem from a study of CD8+ T cells in alopecia areata. Study background: Among treated patients, oral tofacitinib was administered at 5 to 10 mg twice daily. General study points: Especially in alopecia totalis/universalis, lesional scalp showed greater clonality than normal scalp did.

PBMCs provided sorted CD4+ and CD8+ T cells. The ends were cut back, 4 bases at V and 0 bases at J, with 11 bases in the middle. CDR1 SGDLS and CDR2 YYNGEE come from the germline V gene. The CDR3 is made up of 14 amino acids. In each case, RNA was isolated and then reverse transcribed into cDNA as the sequencing template. Clones were read by immunoSEQ multiplex PCR, and TCRdb kept only the in-frame ones, dropping some. Counted here are 200,000 or so clones, about three fifths occurring once; the ten biggest clones make up more than 0.4%. The source of this sequence is a human donor with alopecia areata. V and J are TRBV9 and TRBJ2-7, with D unclear. The specimen was CD4+ T cells sorted from blood, collected at week 0. CDR3 sequence (DNA): TGTGCCAGCAGCCCATGGACGGACTCCTACGAGCAGTACTTC. This codes for CASSPWTDSYEQYF.